The 29 T cell receptor beta chains given below trace back to one sample, sequenced in a study of blood T cell repertoires in COVID-19. Method: immunoSEQ multiplex PCR; TCRdb's copy keeps in-frame clones and lacks some. The sample has about 120,000 clones, less than 85% seen once. Sequences were obtained from peripheral blood. These receptors all stem from a woman over 75 with acute or convalescent COVID-19.

This clone showed up just a few times. CDR3 in DNA: TGTGCCAGCAAAGGCGGGACAGCCAAAAACATTCAGTACTTC. This encodes CASKGGTAKNIQYF. The V call is TRBV28, the J call TRBJ2-4; D is possibly TRBD2 (6 bases). The germline V gene encodes CDR1 MDHEN and CDR2 SYDVKM. The CDR3 is made up of 14 amino acids. V gave up 7 bases and J gave up 0 bases, with 10 bases separating them.

This clone was detected only a few times. The chain joins TRBV4-1 to TRBJ1-1, with 8 bases that match TRBD1. The CDR3 extends over 16 amino acids. The germline gives CDR1 MGHRA, CDR2 YSYEKL. V lost 3 bases and J lost 0; bases outside the gene matches: 6. The CDR3 region is CASSQGQAIMNTEAFF. As DNA, the CDR3 is TGCGCCAGCAGCCAGGGACAGGCAATCATGAACACTGAAGCTTTCTTT.

The chain uses TRBV5-1 and TRBJ2-5, with TRBD1 identical over 8 bases. The germline V gene has CDR1 SGHRS and CDR2 YFSETQ. The CDR3 sequence is 12 residues long. With V trimmed by 5 bases and J by 4 bases, 1 base remained unmatched. The CDR3 coding sequence is TGCGCCAGCAGTGGACAGGGAGAGACCCAGTACTTC. Its translation: CASSGQGETQYF. Complete variable domain (other parts from reference TRBV5-1 and TRBJ2-5): KAGVTQTPRYLIKTRGQQVTLSCSPISGHRSVSWYQQTPGQGLQFLFEYFSETQRNKGNFPGRFSGRQFSNSRSEMNVSTLELGDSALYLCASSGQGETQYFGPGTRLLVL.

The chain uses TRBV28 and TRBJ1-2; D is possibly TRBD1 (5 bases). V shed 7 bases and J shed 5 bases, with 35 bases lying between them. Germline assignment: CDR1 MDHEN and CDR2 SYDVKM. This CDR3 spans 20 amino acids. The CDR3 bases are TGTGCCAGCATTACTGAACGCGTGGGGGGAGACTCTTCCATTACATATGGCTACACCTTC. The encoded protein is CASITERVGGDSSITYGYTF.

This chain joins TRBV7-2 and TRBJ2-5; 11 bases agree with TRBD2. Per germline, CDR1 SGHTA and CDR2 FQGNSA. The CDR3 sequence is 17 residues long. Unmatched junction bases numbered 5, after V lost 1 base and J lost 1 base. In nucleotides, the CDR3 is TGTGCCAGCAGCTTAGTTAGCGGGGGGGCCGTCCAAGAGACCCAGTACTTC. Protein: CASSLVSGGAVQETQYF.

CDR3 region: CASSVQGAGTQYF. CDR3 DNA sequence: TGTGCCAGCAGTGTACAGGGGGCCGGGACCCAGTACTTC. J is TRBJ2-5 and V is TRBV2; 9 bases are a match to TRBD1. From germline, CDR1 is SNHLY and CDR2 FYNNEI. The J segment lost 7 bases and the V segment lost 4 bases, leaving 4 bases of the junction unmatched. This CDR3 spans 13 amino acids.

The CDR3 spells CASSEVLLKGALDGYTF. In DNA, the CDR3 is TGTGCCAGCAGTGAAGTCTTACTGAAGGGGGCCCTAGATGGCTACACCTTC. The chain joins TRBV6-1 to TRBJ1-2; 7 bases match TRBD1. The J segment lost 6 bases and the V segment lost 1 base, leaving 14 bases of the junction unmatched. In germline, CDR1 is MNHNS, CDR2 SASEGT. The CDR3 spans 17 residues.

V gene TRBV7-3 combines with J gene TRBJ1-2, with D possibly matching TRBD1 (5 bases). This CDR3 contains 16 residues. V dropped 2 bases and J dropped 6 bases, with 19 bases sitting between them. The germline gives CDR1 SGHTA, CDR2 FQGTGA. In nucleotides, the CDR3 is TGTGCCAGCAGCTTAGGGTACAGTTCGGGGGTCGATGGCTACACCTTC. The encoded protein is CASSLGYSSGVDGYTF.

The chain employs TRBV11-3 and TRBJ2-7; 8 bases map to TRBD1. In germline, CDR1 is SGHNT, CDR2 YENEEA. The V gene end was trimmed by 2 bases and the J gene end by 7 bases; junction bases not matched to a gene: 13. The CDR3 has 16 amino acids. CDR3 amino acids: CASSLFVGTGFVEQYF. The DNA of the CDR3 is TGTGCCAGCAGCTTATTTGTTGGGACAGGTTTCGTGGAGCAGTACTTC. The full variable domain, rest sourced from reference TRBV11-3 and TRBJ2-7, is EAGVVQSPRYKIIEKKQPVAFWCNPISGHNTLYWYLQNLGQGPELLIRYENEEAVDDSQLPKDRFSAERLKGVDSTLKIQPAELGDSAVYLCASSLFVGTGFVEQYFGPGTRLTVT.

The chain is built from TRBV5-1 and TRBJ2-7; a possible D gene is TRBD2 (6 bases). The V end lost 3 bases, the J end lost 2 bases, and 9 bases lay between the germline ends. This CDR3 has 13 residues. The germline gives CDR1 SGHRS, CDR2 YFSETQ. CDR3 in amino acids: CASSSGGPYEQYF. In nucleotides, the CDR3 is TGCGCCAGCAGCTCAGGAGGGCCCTACGAGCAGTACTTC.

This clone has just one count. The V call is TRBV4-3, the J call TRBJ1-2, with 8 bases fitting TRBD1. The V and J ends lost 0 bases and 1 base, in that order; junction bases with no gene match: 10. The CDR3 length is 18 residues. Per germline, CDR1 LGHNA and CDR2 YSLEER. CDR3 DNA: TGCGCCAGCAGCCAAGAAATTTCGGGACAGGCAAATAACTATGGCTACACCTTC. This encodes CASSQEISGQANNYGYTF.

The chain uses TRBV7-2 and TRBJ1-6; a weak D match, TRBD1 (6 bases). The germline gives CDR1 SGHTA, CDR2 FQGNSA. This CDR3 spans 14 amino acids. Deletions cut 0 bases from V and 15 bases from J, with 15 bases between. The CDR3 coding sequence is TGTGCCAGCAGCTTAGCCCAGGGGCCTATGAACCTCCACTTT. Its protein is CASSLAQGPMNLHF. Full variable domain (rest looked up from reference TRBV7-2 and TRBJ1-6): GAGVSQSPSNKVTEKGKDVELRCDPISGHTALYWYRQSLGQGLEFLIYFQGNSAPDKSGLPSDRFSAERTGGSVSTLTIQRTQQEDSAVYLCASSLAQGPMNLHFGNGTRLTVT.

This chain joins TRBV4-2 and TRBJ1-1; D uncertain. Trimming took 4 bases from V and 4 from J, leaving 13 bases between them. Germline V gene data show CDR1 as LGHNA and CDR2 as YNFKEQ. The CDR3 runs 14 residues. The CDR3 loop reads CASSPGRETTEAFF. The CDR3, as DNA: TGTGCCAGCAGCCCTGGACGGGAAACCACTGAAGCTTTCTTT.

The chain recombines TRBV19 with TRBJ1-1; D possibly corresponds to TRBD1 (5 bases). Germline CDR1 LNHDA, CDR2 SQIVND (reference sequence). The CDR3 has 14 amino acids. Deletions cut 4 bases from V and 1 base from J, with 10 bases between. This CDR3 is CASSKGLRNTEAFF. As DNA, the CDR3 is TGTGCCAGTAGTAAGGGACTGCGGAACACTGAAGCTTTCTTT.

The chain is built from TRBV28 and TRBJ1-5; D unclear. Trimming stripped 6 bases from V and 4 bases from J, with 10 bases between. The CDR3 has 13 amino acids. From germline, CDR1 is MDHEN and CDR2 SYDVKM. CDR3 sequence: CASRLDGNQPQHF. CDR3 DNA: TGTGCCAGCAGACTCGACGGGAATCAGCCCCAGCATTTT.

The chain has TRBV2 and TRBJ1-5; 7 positions match TRBD1. This CDR3 region has 14 residues. The trim removed 5 bases at V and 7 bases at J, leaving 8 bases unmatched. Germline CDR1 reads SNHLY; CDR2 reads FYNNEI. As DNA, the CDR3 is TGTGCCAGCAGTAGACAGGGACGAGAACAGCCCCAGCATTTT. Its translation: CASSRQGREQPQHF. The variable domain in full, completed from reference TRBV2 and TRBJ1-5, reads EPEVTQTPSHQVTQMGQEVILRCVPISNHLYFYWYRQILGQKVEFLVSFYNNEISEKSEIFDDQFSVERPDGSNFTLKIRSTKLEDSAMYFCASSRQGREQPQHFGDGTRLSIL.

V is TRBV2 and J is TRBJ1-5, with TRBD1 matching 7 bases. Looked up from germline, CDR1 is SNHLY and CDR2 is FYNNEI. The CDR3 loop spans 15 amino acids. V lost 1 base and J lost 1; bases outside the gene matches: 1. CDR3 loop: CASSEEGASNQPQHF. The CDR3 coding sequence is TGTGCCAGCAGTGAAGAGGGGGCCAGCAATCAGCCCCAGCATTTT.

This sequence joins TRBV5-1 and TRBJ1-6; D is unclear. V lost 4 bases, J lost 7 bases, and 12 bases lay in between. The germline V gene has CDR1 SGHRS and CDR2 YFSETQ. CDR3 length equals 14 residues. CDR3 in DNA: TGCGCCAGCAGCAGCGGCGATGGGAATTCACCCCTCCACTTT. Its protein is CASSSGDGNSPLHF.

This chain uses TRBV5-6 with TRBJ1-5; perhaps TRBD1 as D (5 bases). Germline CDR1 reads SGHDT; CDR2 reads YYEEEE. This CDR3 is 17 amino acids long. Trimming removed 4 bases at V and 0 bases at J, with 17 bases between. DNA of the CDR3: TGTGCCAGCAGCACCTCAATCGGACAAGTTAGCAATCAGCCCCAGCATTTT. Amino acid sequence: CASSTSIGQVSNQPQHF. Full variable domain (missing parts from reference TRBV5-6 and TRBJ1-5): DAGVTQSPTHLIKTRGQQVTLRCSPKSGHDTVSWYQQALGQGPQFIFQYYEEEERQRGNFPDRFSGHQFPNYSSELNVNALLLGDSALYLCASSTSIGQVSNQPQHFGDGTRLSIL.

Worth noting for this clone: The same CDR3 can be traced to other DNA sequences in this sample. This chain joins TRBV9 and TRBJ2-3; 14 bases align to TRBD2. This CDR3 has 16 amino acids. V dropped 2 bases and J dropped 4; count of bases not matched to a gene: 3. Germline CDR1 is SGDLS and CDR2 is YYNGEE. CDR3 in DNA: TGTGCCAGCAGCGTCCAGGGACTAGCGGGAGCAGATACGCAGTATTTT. Protein product: CASSVQGLAGADTQYF.

The genes are TRBV5-1 and TRBJ2-3; possibly TRBD2 for D (6 bases). There are 15 residues in the CDR3. The V end lost 4 bases, the J end lost 6 bases, and 18 bases lay between the germline ends. CDR1 is SGHRS, CDR2 YFSETQ, per germline. This chain's CDR3 is CASSPGTGGWDTQYF. The CDR3 region has the DNA TGCGCCAGCAGCCCCGGGACTGGGGGATGGGATACGCAGTATTTT.

This chain uses TRBV9 with TRBJ1-3; D remains unclear. Looked up from germline, CDR1 is SGDLS and CDR2 is YYNGEE. The CDR3 totals 15 residues. Trimming pared 0 bases from V and 3 bases from J, leaving 10 bases between. Here the CDR3 DNA reads TGTGCCAGCAGCGTAGACCTACTGAGTGGAAACACCATATATTTT. It yields the protein CASSVDLLSGNTIYF.

The gene calls are TRBV7-9 and TRBJ1-2, with D perhaps matching TRBD1 (6 bases). CDR1 SEHNR and CDR2 FQNEAQ come from the germline V gene (reference sequence). The CDR3 is 13 amino acids. The V gene lost 1 base and the J gene lost 8 bases, with 11 bases spanning the gap. CDR3: CASSLEGGDGYTF. The CDR3, as DNA: TGTGCCAGCAGCTTAGAAGGGGGAGACGGCTACACCTTC.

In this sample, this clone turned up once. The V gene is TRBV20-1, the J gene TRBJ2-1; D is possibly TRBD2 (6 bases). The CDR3 has 14 residues. Trimming pared 3 bases from V and 7 bases from J, leaving 16 bases between. The germline gives CDR1 DFQATT, CDR2 SNEGSKA (reference sequence). CDR3 sequence (DNA): TGCAGTGCTAGTGGGGACTGGATAGGGAATGAGCAGTTCTTC. Its protein is CSASGDWIGNEQFF.

This clone was observed a handful of times. This sequence joins TRBV20-1 and TRBJ1-1, with a weak D call TRBD1 (6 bases). The CDR3 extends over 11 amino acids. Germline V CDR1 and CDR2: DFQATT, SNEGSKA (reference sequence). V was cut by 6 bases and J by 8 bases, with 13 bases left in between. CDR3 in DNA: TGCAGTGCCCCAATTGGACAGGAAGCTTTCTTT. Residues: CSAPIGQEAFF.

V usage is TRBV28 and J usage is TRBJ2-1; TRBD1 is a possible D gene (5 bases). Germline V gene data show CDR1 as MDHEN and CDR2 as SYDVKM. V was shortened by 6 bases and J by 2 bases, with 11 bases between the two germline ends. CDR3 length equals 14 residues. CDR3 in DNA: TGTGCCAGCAGAGGGGCTCTAGCCTACAATGAGCAGTTCTTC. It is translated as CASRGALAYNEQFF.

V usage is TRBV11-2 and J usage is TRBJ2-1; 8 nucleotides agree with TRBD1. The CDR3 has 15 residues. CDR1 is SGHAT and CDR2 is FQNNGV in the germline V gene. The V segment lost 5 bases and the J segment 5 bases; nucleotides outside the gene matches: 8. DNA for the CDR3: TGTGCCAGCAGCCCGCGGACAGGGCGGGACAATGAGCAGTTCTTC. The encoded protein is CASSPRTGRDNEQFF.

The chain uses TRBV25-1 and TRBJ1-1, with 7 bases lining up with TRBD1. Trimming removed 8 bases from V and 5 bases from J; junction bases left unmatched: 17. Germline assignment: CDR1 MGHDK and CDR2 SYGVNS. This CDR3 contains 16 residues. CDR3 sequence: CASSDYKGGMGTEAFF. The CDR3 nucleotides are TGTGCCAGCTCGGATTACAAAGGGGGCATGGGGACTGAAGCTTTCTTT.

V and J are TRBV1 and TRBJ2-3; the table gives TRBD2 as D, unverified against the DNA. TRBV1 is designated a pseudogene. The CDR3 sequence is 14 residues long. CDR3 in amino acids: CTSSQSAVLATQYF. DNA of the CDR3: TGCACCAGCAGCCAAAGCGCGGTCCTTGCCACGCAGTATTTT.